This T cell receptor (beta chain) was retrieved from a study of cytomegalovirus exposure and HLA in healthy donors (dated by TCRdb to the late 2010s). Notes on the research overall: An earlier analysis of several hundred of the donors reported about 250 Gb of sequence data and 117 million unique TCR beta sequences from about 179 million T cells. Every discovery cohort repertoire had been produced on one sequencing platform. Both class I and class II loci were covered by HLA typing, at four-digit resolution. To predict cytomegalovirus infection status, the study combined high-throughput TCR immunosequencing, statistical association of individual TCRs with disease status, and machine learning. The study aimed to test whether cataloging public T cell receptors could reveal signatures of past pathogen exposure. Rather than drawing on any new phenotypic data, the later analysis identified candidate immune exposures from TCR beta sequences and the way those sequences occurred across donors. A later genetic analysis took genome-wide SNP genotypes for about three fifths of the roughly 670 donors and used that subset as a discovery cohort. Of the roughly 390 genotyped donors, 65% to 90% fell in the genetic ancestry cluster associated with self-reported Caucasian donors. Because of strong linkage in the cohort, roughly five DR-DQ haplotypes were treated as single units for association and clustering. About 300 gigabases of sequencing data and approximately 85 million unique TCR sequences were included in an early release covering about 700 HLA-typed donors. Alongside the repertoire data, information on donor age, sex, ethnicity and CMV serostatus was compiled. To decide whether each TCR beta V gene segment behaved as functional or pseudogenic, an earlier analysis of several hundred of the donors relied on high-throughput TCR beta sequencing. The T cell repertoires of some 670 subjects were profiled by immunosequencing and related to cytomegalovirus serostatus. The number of typed donors differed by locus: roughly 620-630 for A, B, C, DRB1 and DQB1; roughly 510 for DQA1; 606 for DPA1; and around 490 for DPB1. On average, roughly 200,000 unique TCR beta nucleotide sequences were sequenced per donor among 398 genotyped donors of the cohort, with 15% to 20% of those sequences being non-productive. A later analysis re-examined previously published TCR beta repertoires from more than 650 donors and added high-resolution HLA genotyping to investigate patterns of TCR occurrence. Along with the 666-subject first cohort, a separate validation cohort of 120 different subjects was used. The paper's findings and limits, for the study overall: A cluster of highly shared sequence variants was judged likely to represent a technical artifact of the sequencing pipeline. Because HLA typing was unavailable for some donors at each locus, only the typed subset was used in association tests. Some IMGT-functional V segments, including TRBV6-2 and TRBV6-3, could not be told apart with the 87-base-pair reads, so those segments were excluded. In a later analysis, most CMV-associated TCR beta chains were found to appear HLA-restricted, with HLA associations seemingly driven largely by CMV exposure. Specific HLA alleles were associated with 16,951 TCR beta sequences at a false discovery rate of 0.05 in a later analysis. Compared with the roughly 700-donor mean, donors in an Asian-associated ancestry cluster had fewer N-insertions in productive TCRs, according to a later genetic analysis. The authors suggested that the approach could potentially be generalized to other disease states and immunological phenotypes. A later analysis found that TCR association rates varied across HLA loci, with DRB1 alleles showing the most associated TCRs and HLA-C alleles the fewest. In a later genetic analysis, a missense DCLRE1C variant was associated with V-gene and J-gene trimming of TCR beta chains, and the association was replicated in an independent cohort. An earlier analysis of around 540 of the donors showed that most TCR beta V segments appeared in productive rearrangements either about 87% or about 30% of the time, which broadly matched IMGT annotations. Because counts were too low, seventeen rarely observed V segments, including chromosome 9 orphons, were left out of the earlier analysis of over 550 of the donors. Only TCR beta chains were sequenced in this cohort, and the absence of alpha or paired-chain data limited detectable features. Several of the top co-occurrence clusters appeared to be linked to parvovirus B19, influenza, CMV and Epstein-Barr virus, according to a later analysis. The study gave a list of 150 to 200 TCR beta chains associated with cytomegalovirus. In a later analysis, HLA-associated TCR beta chains showed more clonal expansion and lower generation probabilities than non-associated chains that were equally common. Correlated functional status among segregating V segments might reflect linkage disequilibrium, but an unknown experimental factor could not be ruled out. The presence/absence analyses assumed that sequencing depth was roughly uniform across donors, and that assumption may not be true. In both the original and validation cohorts, the classifier was reported to diagnose cytomegalovirus status with high specificity and sensitivity. A further reported finding was that TCR beta sequences accurately predicted the HLA-A and HLA-B alleles for most subjects in the first cohort. In vitro tests confirmed that a few of the cytomegalovirus-associated TCR beta chains recognize cytomegalovirus antigens. For the cohort, immune exposure information was limited to CMV serostatus. Strong co-occurrence of HLA alleles, especially DR and DQ, made assigning TCR associations to individual alleles difficult. Across donors, most TCR sequences were observed very rarely, whereas some public TCRs were present in many individuals.

The cohort consisted of hundreds of healthy bone marrow donors. All cohort members were sampled while nominally healthy, although unrecorded immune exposures were likely present. The donor was CMV seronegative and was included in the group of a few hundred seronegative cohort members. Each donor provided a peripheral blood sample, and peripheral blood mononuclear cells were used for TCR beta sequencing. The Qiagen DNeasy Blood Extraction Kit was used to extract genomic DNA from the blood cell samples. The germline V gene (reference sequence) supplies CDR1 MNHEY and CDR2 SMNVEV. Clipping removes 5 bases from V and 6 bases from J, with 11 as the unmatched junction base count. Reading from cysteine to phenylalanine, the CDR3 counts 16 amino acids. CDR3 DNA only is kept here, 48 bases in frame from base 1. The receptor library was made with the immunoSEQ multiplex PCR assay. A mixture of 60 forward primers for TCR Vbeta segments and 13 reverse primers for TCR Jbeta segments was used in the multiplex PCR. The CDR3 region of rearranged TCR beta genes was amplified from genomic DNA with a multiplex PCR assay. On the Illumina HiSeq System, the amplified TCR beta libraries were sequenced as 87-base-pair reads. The authors' analysis ran thus. A later analysis counted tens of millions of unique TCR beta chains across the 670 or so repertoires, and roughly 10 million of these chains were shared by at least two donors. Raw reads were error-corrected and collapsed into unique sequences with a nearest-neighbor algorithm that merged closely related sequences to remove PCR and sequencing errors. CDR3 sequences were aligned to IMGT reference sequences to assign V, D and J gene segments. For a sequence to be retained, a match of at least six nucleotides to both a V gene segment and a J gene segment was required. A rearrangement was called productive if the CDR3 had no stop codons and remained in frame with V and J, and every other rearrangement was called non-productive. CDR3 was defined according to IMGT convention as the region running from the second conserved V-encoded cysteine to the conserved J-encoded phenylalanine. In an earlier analysis of approximately 500 of the donors, sequences lacking an unambiguous match to a single V gene segment were excluded. An earlier analysis of 587 of the donors called V segments functional above 56.7% productive rearrangements and segregating when the between-donor standard deviation exceeded 5%. A statistical classification framework was built to diagnose cytomegalovirus status from the catalog of TCR beta chain sequences. A later analysis assigned V and J genes by comparing TCR nucleotide sequences with IMGT/GENE-DB human TR gene sequences. In a later analysis, CDR3 sequences and most-parsimonious VDJ recombination scenarios were assigned using the TCRdist pipeline. In a later analysis, each TCR beta chain was defined by its CDR3 amino acid sequence together with its V-gene family, and reads lacking a unique V-gene family were excluded. To address suspected cross-contamination and a sequencing artifact, a later analysis removed approximately 590 highly shared, low-generation-probability nucleotide sequences. In a later analysis, a clonal expansion index for each public chain was calculated from normalized within-repertoire ranks of inferred template counts. Generation probabilities in a later analysis came from a VDJ recombination model fitted to out-of-frame rearrangements, and those results were checked against IGoR. In a later analysis, TCR-TCR, TCR-HLA and TCR-CMV co-occurrence was scored with hypergeometric tests, and a repertoire-size bias correction was applied to TCR pairs. In a later analysis, false discovery rates were estimated by permuting HLA or CMV assignments 20 times. A later analysis grouped co-occurring TCRs with DBSCAN, adding TCRdist sequence similarity when clustering within HLA-allele-positive subsets. Co-occurrence clustering excluded repertoires with fewer than 30,000 or more than 120,000 public chains, plus five with anomalous nucleotide sharing. TCRdb carries this immuneACCESS record with in-frame sequences only. Its versions omit some clonotypes, under half of them owing to an unresolved V gene in the studies checked, with the rest unexplained. Clone size and the V and J calls come from that table; the DNA yielded D and trimming. The sample profile shows about 98,000 clones; under 80% of them were found once. The ten biggest clones cover 1.8% of the sample.

Remarks on this clone: What this receptor recognizes is not known. The sample holds no much larger clone one base away, and base qualities are not on file.

The sequence links TRBV27 to TRBJ2-1; TRBD1 agrees with 9 junctional bases. The receptor comes from a male donor in good health and CMV-seronegative. Sequencing input: PBMCs. The bases read TGTGCCAGCAGTCGCCCGGACAGGGGAGCCGGCAATGAGCAGTTCTTC. Its translation is CASSRPDRGAGNEQFF.